These 21 T cell receptor beta chains share one sample of origin, sequenced in a study of blood T cells in healthy people across ages. Using a J-beta primer mix together with a sample-barcoded 5' primer, a second PCR was run for about 6 to 11 cycles. TCRdb reprocessed the 5' RACE reads via MiXCR and lists one record per CDR3 protein. This table has 650,000 to 1,000,000 distinct CDR3 sequences, about 47% appearing once. The sample was blood. These receptors were taken from a man older than 75 in good health.

The J gene is TRBJ2-1, the V gene TRBV24-1, with 8 bases aligning to TRBD1. The germline V gene has CDR1 KGHDR and CDR2 SFDVKD. Unmatched junction bases numbered 6, after V lost 4 bases and J lost 8 bases. The CDR3 loop spans 14 amino acids. The CDR3 nucleotides read TGTGCCACCAGTGACCAGGACAGGGTTCATGAGCAGTTCTTC. The encoded protein is CATSDQDRVHEQFF.

The CDR3 region is CASSLWENQETQYF. In DNA form, the CDR3 reads TGTGCCAGCAGTTTATGGGAGAACCAAGAGACCCAGTACTTC. This chain joins TRBV12-3 or TRBV12-4 and TRBJ2-5; possible D gene TRBD2, 5 bases. This CDR3 has 14 residues. V was trimmed by 2 bases and J by 0 bases, leaving 7 bases between them.

The rearrangement uses TRBV21-1 and TRBJ2-2; whether TRBD1, the table's D call, matches the DNA was not checked. TRBV21-1 is tagged as a pseudogene. The CDR3 extends over 18 amino acids. The CDR3 DNA follows: TGTGCCAGCAGCAGATCAGAACAGGGTAGTTCGGGCACCGGGGAGCTGTTTTTT. This encodes CASSRSEQGSSGTGELFF.

The chain combines TRBV12-3 or TRBV12-4 with TRBJ2-3; no clear D gene. This CDR3 has 16 amino acids. V was trimmed by 3 bases and J by 1 base, leaving 14 bases between them. The DNA of the CDR3 is TGTGCCAGCAGTTTTTCCGGCTACCGAGGCACAGATACGCAGTATTTT. Amino acids: CASSFSGYRGTDTQYF.

This chain uses TRBV6-5 with TRBJ2-4; no definite D call. The DNA end favors TRBJ2-7, so the J call may be wrong. The CDR3 is made up of 11 amino acids. Germline values: CDR1 MNHEY, CDR2 SVGAGI. The CDR3 sequence is CASRRSDEQYF. The CDR3 nucleotides are TGTGCCAGCAGAAGGAGTGACGAGCAGTACTTC.

This clonotype was counted between two and nine times. A clone one base away is much larger, so this may be a read error. The chain is built from TRBV7-2 and TRBJ1-5; no firm D call. The CDR3 sequence is 14 residues long. Between the trimmed V and J ends, which lost 4 bases and 0 bases, there was a span of 7 bases. In germline, CDR1 is SGHTA, CDR2 FQGNSA. CDR3 DNA: TGTGCCAGCAGCTCAGAGTATAGCAATCAGCCCCAGCATTTT. Translating it yields CASSSEYSNQPQHF.

This chain joins TRBV5-6 and TRBJ2-3, with 9 bases that match TRBD2. This CDR3 has 18 amino acids. Trimming cost V 3 bases and J 0 bases; bases outside gene matches: 11. Germline CDR1 and CDR2: SGHDT and YYEEEE. CDR3 residues: CASSWGPSGTTSTDTQYF. CDR3 DNA: TGTGCCAGCAGCTGGGGTCCTAGCGGGACGACAAGCACAGATACGCAGTATTTT.

V and J are TRBV6-5 and TRBJ2-5; possible D gene TRBD2, 6 bases. The end of the DNA fits TRBJ2-7 better, so the J call may be wrong. This CDR3 is 14 amino acids long. CDR1 and CDR2 from the germline V gene are MNHEY and SVGAGI. This chain's CDR3 is CASRNLRLGGEQYF. In DNA, the CDR3 is TGTGCCAGCAGGAACTTACGACTAGGAGGCGAGCAGTACTTC.

The chain couples TRBV7-9 to TRBJ2-4; 8 positions match TRBD2. With V trimmed by 1 base and J by 0 bases, 11 bases remained unmatched. The CDR3 covers 19 residues. The germline V gene encodes CDR1 SEHNR and CDR2 FQNEAQ (reference sequence). The DNA of the CDR3 is TGTGCCAGCAGCTTAGTCAGCGGGAGTTCGAAGATAGCCAAAAACATTCAGTACTTC. It is translated as CASSLVSGSSKIAKNIQYF.

This clonotype has more than one count but fewer than ten. This chain connects TRBV7-2 to TRBJ2-7, with D perhaps TRBD2 (5 bases). Germline loops: CDR1 SGHTA, CDR2 FQGNSA. This CDR3 is 14 amino acids long. The germline V and J ends were trimmed by 5 bases and 3 bases, with 14 bases remaining between them. The CDR3 coding sequence is TGTGCCAGCAGCCAGCGGACGGGTATCTACGAGCAGTACTTC. The encoded protein is CASSQRTGIYEQYF.

This clonotype was seen only a few times. CDR3 region: CASSTLQGEAFF. In DNA, the CDR3 is TGCGCCAGCAGCACACTTCAGGGGGAAGCTTTCTTT. The chain has TRBV5-1 and TRBJ1-1; weak D call: TRBD1 (6 bases). The CDR3 length is 12 residues. Trimming stripped 4 bases from V and 8 bases from J, with 12 bases between. Germline values: CDR1 SGHRS, CDR2 YFSETQ.

This chain links TRBV14 with TRBJ2-7; D not resolved. Germline CDR1 is SGHDN and CDR2 is FVKESK. The V gene lost 0 bases and the J gene lost 7 bases, with 7 bases spanning the gap. The CDR3 is 12 residues long. The CDR3 loop is CASSQDIHEQYF. The DNA of the CDR3 is TGTGCCAGCAGCCAAGACATCCATGAGCAGTACTTC. Full variable domain (outside the CDR3, taken from reference TRBV14 and TRBJ2-7): EAGVTQFPSHSVIEKGQTVTLRCDPISGHDNLYWYRRVMGKEIKFLLHFVKESKQDESGMPNNRFLAERTGGTYSTLKVQPAELEDSGVYFCASSQDIHEQYFGPGTRLTVT.

Of note for this clonotype: One junction end disagrees with the germline gene, perhaps due to a read error. The V and J genes are TRBV5-1 and TRBJ2-1; 10 bases match TRBD1. This CDR3 is built from 13 residues. Germline CDR1 reads SGHRS; CDR2 reads YFSETQ. CDR3 DNA: TGCGCCAGCAGTACCGGGACAGGGGATGAGCGGTTCTTC. This sequence encodes CASSTGTGDERFF.

This clonotype showed up just once. The chain combines TRBV29-1 with TRBJ2-1; no clear D gene. Germline CDR1 is SQVTM and CDR2 is ANQGSEA. Trimming shortened V by 7 bases and J by 6 bases, and 19 bases separated the two germline ends. The length of the CDR3 is 14 residues. CDR3 sequence (DNA): TGCAGCGGGAACCGGCTCCCGTCAGGCAATGAGCAGTTCTTC. This encodes CSGNRLPSGNEQFF.

V is TRBV20-1 and J is TRBJ2-2; D is possibly TRBD1 (5 bases). The CDR3 length is 14 residues. Trimming removed 3 bases from V and 4 bases from J, with 12 bases in between. In germline, CDR1 is DFQATT, CDR2 SNEGSKA (reference sequence). As DNA, the CDR3 is TGCAGTGCTAGTAGCCAGGGATTCACCGGGGAGCTGTTTTTT. This gives the protein CSASSQGFTGELFF.

This clonotype was picked up a small number of times. The chain has TRBV20-1 and TRBJ2-1, with a tentative D call TRBD2 (5 bases). CDR1 is DFQATT, CDR2 SNEGSKA, per germline (reference sequence). The CDR3 spans 14 residues. V dropped 0 bases and J dropped 8 bases, with 14 bases sitting between them. CDR3 in amino acids: CSARDRDSVDEQFF. In nucleotides, the CDR3 is TGCAGTGCTAGAGATAGAGATAGCGTCGATGAGCAGTTCTTC.

The rearrangement uses TRBV28 and TRBJ2-4; D might be TRBD2 (5 bases). The CDR3 extends over 12 amino acids. Between the trimmed V and J ends, which lost 3 bases and 6 bases, there was a span of 6 bases. The germline gives CDR1 MDHEN, CDR2 SYDVKM. Here the CDR3 reads CASSFGVNIQYF. CDR3 sequence (DNA): TGTGCCAGCAGTTTCGGGGTAAACATTCAGTACTTC.

The CDR3 coding sequence is TGTGCCAGCAGCTTGGACAGGGGGCCCTCGGGAAACATTCAGTACTTC. As protein: CASSLDRGPSGNIQYF. The chain links TRBV7-6 to TRBJ2-7; 11 bases line up with TRBD1. The J call is uncertain, as TRBJ2-4 better fits the DNA end. Germline assignment: CDR1 SGHVS and CDR2 FNYEAQ. The CDR3 is made up of 16 amino acids.

This clonotype appeared once. This sequence joins TRBV25-1 and TRBJ2-7, with 9 bases lining up with TRBD1. Germline V gene sequence: CDR1 MGHDK, CDR2 SYGVNS. The CDR3 is 14 residues long. The V and J ends lost 4 bases and 6 bases, in that order; junction bases with no gene match: 7. The CDR3 region is CASSADRGTGEQYF. Written as DNA, the CDR3 is TGTGCCAGCAGTGCAGACAGGGGGACGGGCGAGCAGTACTTC.

This clonotype was detected a few times. This chain links TRBV9 with TRBJ2-1; D perhaps matches TRBD2 (6 bases). V was shortened by 0 bases and J by 3 bases, with 10 bases between the two germline ends. This CDR3 has 15 residues. Germline loops: CDR1 SGDLS, CDR2 YYNGEE. CDR3 nucleotides: TGTGCCAGCAGCGTAGCGGGAGCTGTCTACAATGAGCAGTTCTTC. The encoded protein is CASSVAGAVYNEQFF.

This clonotype has at least ten counts. The chain uses TRBV7-2 and TRBJ2-4, with 7 nucleotides matching TRBD1. The CDR3 totals 14 residues. V was clipped by 3 bases and J by 6 bases; unmatched bases: 5. CDR1 and CDR2 from the germline V gene are SGHTA and FQGNSA. The CDR3 reads CASSFQGGPNIQYF. For the CDR3, the DNA is TGTGCCAGCAGCTTCCAAGGGGGCCCAAACATTCAGTACTTC.